These 27 T cell receptor beta chains originate from one sample sequenced in a study of T cells in Graves' hyperthyroidism and ophthalmopathy. Researchers took RNA transcripts and amplified the TCR beta CDR3 regions from them. First-round RT-PCR of the TCR CDR3 relied on the HTBI primer set. TCRdb processed the multiplex PCR reads anew with MiXCR; each CDR3 protein has one entry. The sample consists of roughly 570,000 distinct CDR3 sequences, about 43% of them appearing once. The specimen was peripheral blood or thyroid tissue (not recorded which). The receptors derive from an adult woman with Graves' disease, either hyperthyroidism or ophthalmopathy (not recorded which).

This clonotype was counted only a few times. The chain has TRBV7-6 and TRBJ1-1, with TRBD1 as a possible D gene (5 bases). Germline CDR1 SGHVS, CDR2 FNYEAQ. V was trimmed by 5 bases and J by 8 bases, leaving 12 bases between them. This CDR3 is 12 amino acids long. CDR3 amino acids: CASSIQVGEAFF. The CDR3 coding sequence is TGTGCCAGCAGCATACAGGTTGGCGAAGCTTTCTTT.

The chain links TRBV20-1 to TRBJ1-1; a possible D gene is TRBD1 (5 bases). Trimming stripped 3 bases from V and 1 base from J, with 12 bases between. This CDR3 is 14 amino acids long. CDR1 and CDR2 from the germline V gene are DFQATT and SNEGSKA (reference sequence). The CDR3 sequence: CSARSGGENTEAFF. The CDR3 DNA is TGCAGTGCTAGGTCCGGGGGAGAGAACACTGAAGCTTTCTTT.

This chain uses TRBV9 with TRBJ2-6; TRBD1 is a possible D gene (6 bases). The CDR3 runs to 16 residues. Trimming left V 3 bases short and J 2 bases short, with 12 bases between. Germline lookup yields CDR1 SGDLS and CDR2 YYNGEE. CDR3 coding DNA: TGTGCCAGCAGCGCAACCTACAGGGCTGGGGCCAACGTCCTGACTTTC. The encoded protein is CASSATYRAGANVLTF.

As for this clonotype: The conserved closing phenylalanine or tryptophan is absent in this CDR3, likely reflecting a read error. The DNA is omitted, as the CDR3 cannot be located on it reliably, and the CDR3 follows TCRdb's listing. The chain joins TRBV7-2 to TRBJ1-3. The CDR3 length is 9 residues, termini included. Germline assignment: CDR1 SGHTA and CDR2 FQGNSA. CDR3 loop: CASSPRAGS.

The V gene is TRBV10-3, the J gene TRBJ2-7, with D perhaps TRBD1 or TRBD2 (6 bases each). CDR3 size: 14 residues. V was clipped by 6 bases and J by 4 bases, with 16 bases between them. Germline CDR1 reads ENHRY; CDR2 reads SYGVKD. The CDR3, as DNA: TGTGCCATCAGGCCCCGGGGGCGCGGTTACGAGCAGTACTTC. Translated: CAIRPRGRGYEQYF.

The table lists this clonotype with many counts. This sequence joins TRBV4-1 and TRBJ2-7; weak D call: TRBD1 (5 bases). CDR3 length: 14 amino acids. Trimming stripped 4 bases from V and 1 base from J, with 11 bases between. Germline CDR1 MGHRA, CDR2 YSYEKL. CDR3 sequence reads: CASSPEQGSYEQYF. CDR3 coding DNA: TGCGCCAGCAGCCCAGAGCAGGGTTCCTACGAGCAGTACTTC.

This clonotype was seen ten or more times. The chain joins TRBV7-9 to TRBJ2-2; 7 nucleotides agree with TRBD1. The germline V gene has CDR1 SEHNR and CDR2 FQNEAQ (reference sequence). The CDR3 runs 15 residues. Trimming took 4 bases from V and 4 from J; bases not matched to a gene: 6. The CDR3 here is CASSWDSQFTGELFF. The CDR3 nucleotides are TGTGCCAGCAGCTGGGACAGTCAGTTCACCGGGGAGCTGTTTTTT.

This clonotype was counted at least ten times. V gene TRBV2 combines with J gene TRBJ1-1; TRBD1 is a possible D gene (5 bases). The CDR3 spans 15 residues. V was cut by 8 bases and J by 2 bases, with 18 bases left in between. Per germline, CDR1 SNHLY and CDR2 FYNNEI. CDR3 residues: CASLPSGIKNTEAFF. In DNA, the CDR3 is TGTGCCAGCCTACCCTCAGGGATAAAAAACACTGAAGCTTTCTTT.

This clonotype turned up a few times. The chain has TRBV20-1 and TRBJ2-5, with 16 bases lining up with TRBD2. J lost 1 base, V lost 4 bases, and 3 bases had no gene match. The CDR3 has 16 amino acids. Germline lookup yields CDR1 DFQATT and CDR2 SNEGSKA (reference sequence). The DNA of the CDR3 is TGCAGTGCTACCGGGACTAGCGGGAGGGCCCAAGAGACCCAGTACTTC. Translated: CSATGTSGRAQETQYF.

As to this clonotype: A read error may be the cause here, since a much bigger clone is one base away. This chain connects TRBV6-1 to TRBJ2-7; D may be TRBD2 (5 bases). The germline V gene has CDR1 MNHNS and CDR2 SASEGT. The V end lost 8 bases, the J end lost 11 bases, and 13 bases lay between the germline ends. This CDR3 spans 10 amino acids. CDR3 sequence (DNA): TGTGCCAGCGGAGTGGGAGAGGAGTACTTC. Its translation: CASGVGEEYF.

This clonotype was recorded a few times. The chain combines TRBV6-2 or TRBV6-3 with TRBJ2-2, with 7 positions matching TRBD1. The junction had 7 bases not matched to a gene; V was cut back by 7 bases and J by 5 bases. The CDR3 is 14 residues long. Germline V CDR1 and CDR2: MNHEY, SVGEGT. CDR3 coding DNA: TGTGCCAGCACCGACAGGGAAGAAACCGGGGAGCTGTTTTTT. Translation: CASTDREETGELFF.

There are many counts of this clonotype. The chain has TRBV10-3 and TRBJ1-4, with D possibly being TRBD1 (5 bases). The CDR3 spans 12 residues. The ends were cut back, 9 bases at V and 8 bases at J, with 13 bases in the middle. Per the germline V gene, CDR1 is ENHRY and CDR2 is SYGVKD. CDR3 amino acids: CAISIRGEKLFF. The CDR3 region has the DNA TGTGCCATTTCTATCCGGGGGGAAAAACTGTTTTTT.

This chain connects TRBV20-1 to TRBJ2-7; TRBD2 agrees at 7 bases. The CDR3 covers 15 residues. CDR1 and CDR2 (germline): DFQATT, SNEGSKA (reference sequence). Trimming cost V 0 bases and J 1 base; bases outside gene matches: 6. DNA for the CDR3: TGCAGTGCTAGAGATGTCCGACTAGCTTCCTACGAGCAGTACTTC. Its protein product is CSARDVRLASYEQYF.

V is TRBV20-1 and J is TRBJ2-7; weak D call: TRBD1 (6 bases). V lost 4 bases and J 3 bases, leaving 13 bases between the germline ends. The CDR3 covers 13 residues. The germline V gene encodes CDR1 DFQATT and CDR2 SNEGSKA (reference sequence). The CDR3 here is CSATGDHYYEQYF. CDR3 nucleotide sequence: TGCAGTGCTACAGGGGATCACTACTACGAGCAGTACTTC.

The sample holds many counts of this clonotype. This chain connects TRBV6-6 to TRBJ2-7, with a tentative D call TRBD1 (5 bases). CDR1 and CDR2 from the germline V gene are MNHNY and SVGAGI (reference sequence). This CDR3 comprises 12 residues. Between the trimmed V and J ends, which lost 7 bases and 0 bases, there was a span of 7 bases. CDR3: CASMTDSYEQYF. CDR3 DNA sequence: TGTGCCAGCATGACAGACTCCTACGAGCAGTACTTC.

The chain couples TRBV29-1 to TRBJ2-1; D perhaps matches TRBD1 (5 bases). With 0 bases removed from V and 8 bases from J, the gap between germline ends came to 11 bases. The V gene's germline CDR1 is SQVTM and CDR2 ANQGSEA. This CDR3 spans 13 amino acids. As DNA, the CDR3 is TGCAGCGTTGAAGATCTACAGGTCGATGAGCAGTTCTTC. It codes for CSVEDLQVDEQFF.

The V gene is TRBV7-9, the J gene TRBJ2-7; D is ambiguous. CDR1 is SEHNR, CDR2 FQNEAQ, per germline (reference sequence). V lost 0 bases to trimming and J lost 2 bases, with 11 bases between them. The CDR3 has 15 residues. CDR3 region: CASSLAQDSTYEQYF. In DNA form, the CDR3 reads TGTGCCAGCAGCTTAGCCCAAGACTCAACCTACGAGCAGTACTTC. The full variable domain, rest sourced from reference TRBV7-9 and TRBJ2-7, is DTGVSQNPRHKITKRGQNVTFRCDPISEHNRLYWYRQTLGQGPEFLTYFQNEAQLEKSRLLSDRFSAERPKGSFSTLEIQRTEQGDSAMYLCASSLAQDSTYEQYFGPGTRLTVT.

The chain links TRBV15 to TRBJ2-5, with 14 bases matching TRBD2. V dropped 5 bases and J dropped 5; count of bases not matched to a gene: 7. CDR1 and CDR2 (germline): LNHNV, YYDKDF (reference sequence). This CDR3 is built from 16 residues. In DNA form, the CDR3 reads TGTGCCACCAGCGGCGGGACTAGCGGGAGAATCGAGACCCAGTACTTC. Protein sequence: CATSGGTSGRIETQYF. Full variable domain (missing parts from reference TRBV15 and TRBJ2-5): DAMVIQNPRYQVTQFGKPVTLSCSQTLNHNVMYWYQQKSSQAPKLLFHYYDKDFNNEADTPDNFQSRRPNTSFCFLDIRSPGLGDTAMYLCATSGGTSGRIETQYFGPGTRLLVL.

This clonotype was seen a few times. The chain couples TRBV15 to TRBJ2-7; D is unclear. This CDR3 comprises 13 residues. The V and J ends lost 5 bases and 6 bases respectively, with 14 bases between them. Germline loops: CDR1 LNHNV, CDR2 YYDKDF (reference sequence). The DNA of the CDR3 is TGTGCCACCAGCTCGAGGCGAACGGGCGAGCAGTACTTC. Amino acids: CATSSRRTGEQYF.

This clonotype has a handful of counts. The chain links TRBV2 to TRBJ2-5; tentatively, D is TRBD1 (6 bases). The V end was cut by 7 bases, the J end by 5 bases, with 20 bases between. This CDR3 region has 15 residues. CDR1 SNHLY and CDR2 FYNNEI come from the germline V gene. The CDR3 sequence is CASTEQGWDMETQYF. The DNA for the CDR3 is TGTGCCAGCACCGAACAGGGATGGGATATGGAGACCCAGTACTTC.

This clonotype appeared a single time. One junction end does not reproduce the germline sequence, and a read error may be involved. This sequence joins TRBV7-4 and TRBJ2-5; D gene ambiguous. Germline assignment: CDR1 SGHVT and CDR2 SQSDAQ. The CDR3 is 13 residues long. CDR3: CASSLGRNQPQYF. The CDR3 region has the DNA TGTGCCAGCAGTTTAGGCAGGAATCAGCCCCAGTACTTC.

This clonotype was detected many times. The chain recombines TRBV5-1 with TRBJ2-7, with D hard to call. Trimming removed 4 bases from V and 2 bases from J, with 10 bases in between. CDR3 size: 13 residues. CDR1 is SGHRS, CDR2 YFSETQ, per germline. CDR3 DNA: TGCGCCAGCAGCCGCGGTGACACCTACGAGCAGTACTTC. As protein: CASSRGDTYEQYF.

This clonotype was seen at least ten times. The chain couples TRBV20-1 to TRBJ2-5; D uncertain. The CDR3 spans 14 residues. Per germline, CDR1 DFQATT and CDR2 SNEGSKA (reference sequence). Trimming removed 1 base at V and 5 bases at J, with 14 bases between. The CDR3 loop reads CSARGAQVTETQYF. The DNA for the CDR3 is TGCAGTGCTAGAGGGGCTCAGGTAACGGAGACCCAGTACTTC.

The genes are TRBV20-1 and TRBJ1-2; 10 nucleotides line up with TRBD1. The CDR3 is 13 residues long. Losses at the gene ends were 3 bases for V and 8 bases for J; bases not matched to a gene: 6. Germline V gene lookup returns CDR1 DFQATT and CDR2 SNEGSKA (reference sequence). CDR3 loop: CSASRGQGPGYTF. The CDR3 coding sequence is TGCAGTGCTAGCAGGGGACAGGGGCCCGGCTACACCTTC.

This clonotype has more than one count but fewer than ten. The chain carries TRBV28 and TRBJ1-5; D gene unclear. This CDR3 is 18 amino acids long. V shed 1 base and J shed 0 bases, with 16 bases lying between them. Per the germline V gene, CDR1 is MDHEN and CDR2 is SYDVKM. The CDR3 is CASSLSSGIPISNQPQHF. The CDR3 DNA reads as TGTGCCAGCAGTTTATCGTCAGGAATTCCTATTAGCAATCAGCCCCAGCATTTT.

The chain carries TRBV7-9 and TRBJ1-3; the D is unclear. The CDR3 extends over 15 amino acids. V lost 4 bases to trimming and J lost 0 bases, with 10 bases between them. The V gene's germline CDR1 is SEHNR and CDR2 FQNEAQ (reference sequence). CDR3 coding DNA: TGTGCCAGCAGCTCACGGGCCTCCTCTGGAAACACCATATATTTT. Protein: CASSSRASSGNTIYF.

This clonotype was counted at least ten times. The chain has TRBV12-3 or TRBV12-4 and TRBJ1-1; TRBD1 agrees at 8 bases. The CDR3 consists of 14 residues. The ends lost 7 bases at V and 1 base at J; junction bases unmatched: 5. The CDR3 DNA follows: TGTGCCAGCACTAAGACAGGGGAGAACACTGAAGCTTTCTTT. Residues: CASTKTGENTEAFF.